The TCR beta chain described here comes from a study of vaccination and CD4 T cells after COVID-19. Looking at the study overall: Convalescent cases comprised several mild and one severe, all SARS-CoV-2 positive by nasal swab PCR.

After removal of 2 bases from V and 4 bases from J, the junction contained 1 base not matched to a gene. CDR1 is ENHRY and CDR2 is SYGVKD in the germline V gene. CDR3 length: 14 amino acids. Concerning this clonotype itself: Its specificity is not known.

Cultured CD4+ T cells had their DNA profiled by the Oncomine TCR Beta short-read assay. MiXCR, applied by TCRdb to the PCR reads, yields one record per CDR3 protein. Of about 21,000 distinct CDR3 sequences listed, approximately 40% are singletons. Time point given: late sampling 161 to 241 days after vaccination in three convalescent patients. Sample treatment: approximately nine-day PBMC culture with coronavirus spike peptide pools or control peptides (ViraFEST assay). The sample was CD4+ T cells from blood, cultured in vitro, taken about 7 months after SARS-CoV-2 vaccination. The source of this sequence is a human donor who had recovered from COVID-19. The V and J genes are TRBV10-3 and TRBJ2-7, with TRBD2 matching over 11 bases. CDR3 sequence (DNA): TGTGCCATCAGTGAGACTAGCGGGAGTTACGAGCAGTACTTC. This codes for CAISETSGSYEQYF.